Presented here are 14 T cell receptor beta chains from one specimen sequenced in a study of blood T cell repertoires in COVID-19. Generated by immunoSEQ multiplex PCR, the TCRdb table keeps only in-frame clones and is missing some. The table records 50,000 to 60,000 clones, 75% to 85% of them present only once. Sample: peripheral blood. The source of these receptors is a middle-aged man with acute or convalescent COVID-19.

The rearrangement joins TRBV3-1 (or the pseudogene TRBV3-2) to TRBJ1-3; maybe TRBD1 (5 bases). The CDR3 covers 15 residues. The V gene lost 7 bases and the J gene lost 0 bases, with 13 bases spanning the gap. From germline, CDR1 is LGHDT and CDR2 YNNKEL (reference sequence). The CDR3 is CASNLGQFSGNTIYF. As DNA, the CDR3 is TGTGCCAGCAACCTTGGACAATTCTCTGGAAACACCATATATTTT.

The V gene is TRBV4-1, the J gene TRBJ1-2; 8 nucleotides match TRBD1. Germline CDR1 reads MGHRA; CDR2 reads YSYEKL. Germline trimming cut 0 bases from V and 4 bases from J; bases unmatched to any gene: 7. The CDR3 covers 16 residues. DNA for the CDR3: TGCGCCAGCAGCCAAGACACAGGGGGACAGTCCTATGGCTACACCTTC. It specifies CASSQDTGGQSYGYTF.

The chain couples TRBV5-1 to TRBJ1-2; no firm D call. Trimming left V 3 bases short and J 5 bases short, with 17 bases between. There are 15 residues in the CDR3. Looked up from germline, CDR1 is SGHRS and CDR2 is YFSETQ. The CDR3 is CASSWIAGSGYGYTF. The CDR3 DNA sequence: TGCGCCAGCAGCTGGATTGCCGGTTCAGGATATGGCTACACCTTC. Variable domain in full (rest from reference TRBV5-1 and TRBJ1-2): KAGVTQTPRYLIKTRGQQVTLSCSPISGHRSVSWYQQTPGQGLQFLFEYFSETQRNKGNFPGRFSGRQFSNSRSEMNVSTLELGDSALYLCASSWIAGSGYGYTFGSGTRLTVV.

The chain is built from TRBV10-3 and TRBJ2-2, with TRBD2 identical over 8 bases. This CDR3 is built from 14 residues. Trimming removed 8 bases from V and 4 bases from J; junction bases left unmatched: 6. CDR1 and CDR2 from the germline V gene are ENHRY and SYGVKD. The DNA for the CDR3 is TGTGCCATCCAGGAACTAGCGGCCACCGGGGAGCTGTTTTTT. This sequence encodes CAIQELAATGELFF.

The chain recombines TRBV2 with TRBJ2-2; 7 bases line up with TRBD1. CDR3 length: 15 amino acids. Per the germline V gene, CDR1 is SNHLY and CDR2 is FYNNEI. V was pared by 6 bases and J by 0 bases, with 4 bases of the junction left unmatched. The CDR3 nucleotides read TGTGCCAGCAGGGACGGACAGGCGAACACCGGGGAGCTGTTTTTT. Protein product: CASRDGQANTGELFF.

Concerning this clone itself: At one end the junction does not follow the germline gene, possibly because of a read error. This chain uses TRBV27 with TRBJ2-1; no clear D. This CDR3 region has 15 residues. Germline CDR1 reads MNHEY; CDR2 reads SMNVEV (reference sequence). In nucleotides, the CDR3 is TGTGCCAGCAGTTTATCGTTTTTAACGCTCACCGGAACAGTCTTC. Amino acids: CASSLSFLTLTGTVF.

The genes are TRBV19 and TRBJ2-5; 7 bases are a match to TRBD1. V dropped 7 bases and J dropped 2; count of bases not matched to a gene: 10. This CDR3 comprises 15 residues. CDR1 is LNHDA and CDR2 is SQIVND in the germline V gene (reference sequence). In DNA, the CDR3 is TGTGCCAGTAAAATAAAGGGGGCGAGGCAAGAGACCCAGTACTTC. As protein: CASKIKGARQETQYF.

The chain links TRBV6-2 or TRBV6-3 to TRBJ2-7; 8 bases line up with TRBD2. The CDR3 sequence is 15 residues long. After removal of 5 bases from V and 0 bases from J, the junction contained 6 bases not matched to a gene. Germline V lookup: CDR1 MNHEY, CDR2 SVGEGT. Written as DNA, the CDR3 is TGTGCCAGCAGTGGAGGAACTAGCGGCTCCTACGAGCAGTACGTC. It encodes CASSGGTSGSYEQYV.

The chain uses TRBV5-1 and TRBJ2-6; 8 bases agree with TRBD1. The trim removed 4 bases at V and 0 bases at J, leaving 12 bases unmatched. CDR3 length: 19 amino acids. Looked up from germline, CDR1 is SGHRS and CDR2 is YFSETQ. CDR3 bases: TGCGCCAGCAGCCTTGAAGCTGGACAGGGACTCTCTGGGGCCAACGTCCTGACTTTC. Protein sequence: CASSLEAGQGLSGANVLTF.

The chain's CDR3 is CATSRDVQNTEAFF. The CDR3, as DNA: TGTGCCACCAGCAGAGATGTCCAGAACACTGAAGCTTTCTTT. This rearrangement joins TRBV15 to TRBJ1-1, with D hard to call. The germline V gene encodes CDR1 LNHNV and CDR2 YYDKDF (reference sequence). V was trimmed by 0 bases and J by 1 base, leaving 6 bases between them. CDR3 length equals 14 residues.

The chain carries TRBV9 and TRBJ1-4; no reliable D call. V lost 0 bases and J 11 bases, leaving 5 bases between the germline ends. This CDR3 region has 11 residues. Germline CDR1 and CDR2: SGDLS and YYNGEE. The CDR3 spells CASSVAAKLFF. For the CDR3, the DNA is TGTGCCAGCAGCGTAGCCGCGAAACTGTTTTTT.

The chain is built from TRBV30 and TRBJ1-2; D uncertain. Germline CDR1 reads GTSNPN; CDR2 reads SVGIG (reference sequence). The V and J ends lost 2 bases and 8 bases respectively, with 18 bases between them. The CDR3 covers 14 residues. The CDR3 reads CAWSTVSKLLGYTF. CDR3 sequence (DNA): TGTGCCTGGAGTACAGTTTCCAAGCTGTTGGGCTACACCTTC.

V gene TRBV7-9 combines with J gene TRBJ2-1; TRBD1 matches at 7 bases. CDR1 SEHNR and CDR2 FQNEAQ come from the germline V gene (reference sequence). The CDR3 length is 15 residues. The junction had 3 bases not matched to a gene; V was cut back by 4 bases and J by 0 bases. This CDR3 reads CASSSWDSSYNEQFF. The CDR3 DNA reads TGTGCCAGCAGCTCGTGGGACAGCTCCTACAATGAGCAGTTCTTC. The full variable domain, in which reference TRBV7-9 and TRBJ2-1 provide the parts outside the CDR3, is DTGVSQNPRHKITKRGQNVTFRCDPISEHNRLYWYRQTLGQGPEFLTYFQNEAQLEKSRLLSDRFSAERPKGSFSTLEIQRTEQGDSAMYLCASSSWDSSYNEQFFGPGTRLTVL.

The genes are TRBV6-5 and TRBJ2-2; 8 bases line up with TRBD1. Germline CDR1 reads MNHEY; CDR2 reads SVGAGI. The trim removed 5 bases at V and 4 bases at J, leaving 3 bases unmatched. The CDR3 is 14 amino acids. The CDR3: CASSQGAATGELFF. The CDR3, as DNA: TGTGCCAGCAGTCAGGGGGCGGCCACCGGGGAGCTGTTTTTT.